These T cell receptor beta chains were read from a single sample in a study of cytomegalovirus exposure and HLA in healthy donors. Method: immunoSEQ multiplex PCR; TCRdb's copy keeps in-frame clones and lacks some. The sample consists of approximately 38,000 clones, approximately 80% of them appearing once. The material sequenced was PBMCs. All receptors derive from a woman between 18 and 29 years old in good health and CMV-seropositive. Each CDR3 is given with its conserved first and last residue. Each record gives: D gene, J gene, CDR3 length, clone size, V gene, CDR3 DNA, CDR3 protein. The D gene is left open where the match is weak. The listing skips clone size in some rows; elsewhere it reads once, few, many or a size class.

d_call: -; j_call: TRBJ2-7; cdr3_length: 13; clone_size: once; v_call: TRBV7-2; cdr3_nt: TGTGCCAGCAGCTTCGGACTCCTCTACGAGCAGTACTTC; cdr3_aa: CASSFGLLYEQYF
d_call: TRBD2; j_call: TRBJ2-3; cdr3_length: 17; clone_size: -; v_call: TRBV5-1; cdr3_nt: TGCGCCAGCAGCCCAAAAGATGGGGGGGGGAACACAGATACGCAGTATTTT; cdr3_aa: CASSPKDGGGNTDTQYF
d_call: -; j_call: TRBJ2-7; cdr3_length: 14; clone_size: -; v_call: TRBV6-5; cdr3_nt: TGTGCCAGCAGTTACGCGGTACGTCCCTACGAGCAGTACTTC; cdr3_aa: CASSYAVRPYEQYF
d_call: TRBD1; j_call: TRBJ1-1; cdr3_length: 15; clone_size: -; v_call: TRBV6-5; cdr3_nt: TGTGCCAGCAGTTACTCGACAGGGGTTAACACTGAAGCTTTCTTT; cdr3_aa: CASSYSTGVNTEAFF
d_call: TRBD1; j_call: TRBJ2-7; cdr3_length: 15; clone_size: -; v_call: TRBV6-1; cdr3_nt: TGTGCCAGCAGTGAAGCCCGGGACAGGGGCCCCGAGCAGTACTTC; cdr3_aa: CASSEARDRGPEQYF
d_call: TRBD1; j_call: TRBJ1-5; cdr3_length: 15; clone_size: -; v_call: TRBV2; cdr3_nt: TGTGCCAGCAGTGAAGGCAGGGGGTACAATCAGCCCCAGCATTTT; cdr3_aa: CASSEGRGYNQPQHF
d_call: TRBD2; j_call: TRBJ2-3; cdr3_length: 19; clone_size: -; v_call: TRBV5-1; cdr3_nt: TGCGCCAGCAGCTTAGAGGCTAGCGGGGGGCCCCCTAGCACAGATACGCAGTATTTT; cdr3_aa: CASSLEASGGPPSTDTQYF
d_call: -; j_call: TRBJ2-7; cdr3_length: 14; clone_size: -; v_call: TRBV10-3; cdr3_nt: TGTGCCATCGGCCTAGGGGGGGCCCTTAGAGAGCAGTACTTC; cdr3_aa: CAIGLGGALREQYF
d_call: -; j_call: TRBJ1-2; cdr3_length: 14; clone_size: -; v_call: TRBV28; cdr3_nt: TGTGCCAGCAAAAGTCGTACGGGGGACTATGGCTACACCTTC; cdr3_aa: CASKSRTGDYGYTF
d_call: TRBD1; j_call: TRBJ1-4; cdr3_length: 17; clone_size: -; v_call: TRBV4-1; cdr3_nt: TGCGCCAGCATGCACTCGGGACAGGGGGCGCCCGGTGAAAAACTGTTTTTT; cdr3_aa: CASMHSGQGAPGEKLFF
d_call: -; j_call: TRBJ2-7; cdr3_length: 15; clone_size: -; v_call: TRBV5-4; cdr3_nt: TGTGCCAGCAGCTTGGGGCCCAGGATCCCAGGCGAGCAGTACTTC; cdr3_aa: CASSLGPRIPGEQYF
d_call: -; j_call: TRBJ1-1; cdr3_length: 13; clone_size: -; v_call: TRBV6-5; cdr3_nt: TGTGCCAGCAGTGAGGCAAGTGGGACTGAAGCTTTCTTT; cdr3_aa: CASSEASGTEAFF
d_call: TRBD2; j_call: TRBJ2-5; cdr3_length: 15; clone_size: -; v_call: TRBV6-5; cdr3_nt: TGTGCCAGCAGTCCCGGGGAGGGTCACGCAGAGACCCAGTACTTC; cdr3_aa: CASSPGEGHAETQYF
d_call: -; j_call: TRBJ2-5; cdr3_length: 15; clone_size: few; v_call: TRBV7-2; cdr3_nt: TGTGCCAGCAGCTTAGTTGACAGGTCCCAAGAGACCCAGTACTTC; cdr3_aa: CASSLVDRSQETQYF
d_call: -; j_call: TRBJ2-2; cdr3_length: 13; clone_size: -; v_call: TRBV9; cdr3_nt: TGTGCCAGCAGCGTCAGAAGCACCGGGGAGCTGTTTTTT; cdr3_aa: CASSVRSTGELFF
d_call: -; j_call: TRBJ1-2; cdr3_length: 14; clone_size: -; v_call: TRBV4-2; cdr3_nt: TGTGCCAGCAGCCAAGTGATTTCAGGGGACGGCTACCCCTTC; cdr3_aa: CASSQVISGDGYPF
d_call: TRBD2; j_call: TRBJ2-2; cdr3_length: 15; clone_size: -; v_call: TRBV9; cdr3_nt: TGTGCCAGCAGCGAACCGGGACTAGTTGGCGGGGAGCTGTTTTTT; cdr3_aa: CASSEPGLVGGELFF
d_call: -; j_call: TRBJ1-6; cdr3_length: 14; clone_size: -; v_call: TRBV14; cdr3_nt: TGTGCCAGCAGCCACGACAGCCATAATTCACCCCTCCACTTT; cdr3_aa: CASSHDSHNSPLHF
d_call: TRBD1; j_call: TRBJ2-7; cdr3_length: 16; clone_size: -; v_call: TRBV7-2; cdr3_nt: TGTGCCAGCAGCTTAAGGGTCAGGGGGAGTTCCTACGAGCAGTACTTC; cdr3_aa: CASSLRVRGSSYEQYF
d_call: TRBD2; j_call: TRBJ2-3; cdr3_length: 16; clone_size: -; v_call: TRBV11-2; cdr3_nt: TGTGCCAGCAGCCCGGGGACTAGCGTGGACACAGATACGCAGTATTTT; cdr3_aa: CASSPGTSVDTDTQYF
d_call: TRBD2; j_call: TRBJ2-3; cdr3_length: 15; clone_size: few; v_call: TRBV19; cdr3_nt: TGTGCCAGTAGTATGCTAGCGGGGGGGCCAAATACGCAGTATTTT; cdr3_aa: CASSMLAGGPNTQYF
d_call: -; j_call: TRBJ2-1; cdr3_length: 14; clone_size: -; v_call: TRBV7-3; cdr3_nt: TGTGCCAGCAGCCTACTGGGGAGAAGCAATGAGCAGTTCTTC; cdr3_aa: CASSLLGRSNEQFF
d_call: TRBD1; j_call: TRBJ2-6; cdr3_length: 17; clone_size: few; v_call: TRBV5-1; cdr3_nt: TGCGCCAGCAGCTCCTGGGACAGGGCAACTGGGGCCAACGTCCTGACTTTC; cdr3_aa: CASSSWDRATGANVLTF
d_call: TRBD1; j_call: TRBJ2-3; cdr3_length: 15; clone_size: -; v_call: TRBV18; cdr3_nt: TGTGCCAGCTCACCCTACGGACAGGGCGCAGATACGCAGTATTTT; cdr3_aa: CASSPYGQGADTQYF
d_call: -; j_call: TRBJ2-1; cdr3_length: 14; clone_size: -; v_call: TRBV7-8; cdr3_nt: TGTGCCAGCAGCTTAGTATTAGGAGGTAATGAGCAGTTCTTC; cdr3_aa: CASSLVLGGNEQFF
d_call: -; j_call: TRBJ2-5; cdr3_length: 13; clone_size: -; v_call: TRBV12-5; cdr3_nt: TGTGCTAGTAGAGAGGGAGCGTTGGAGACCCAGTACTTC; cdr3_aa: CASREGALETQYF
d_call: -; j_call: TRBJ2-2; cdr3_length: 13; clone_size: -; v_call: TRBV5-1; cdr3_nt: TGCGCCAGCAGCTTTTTAAACACCGGGGAGCTGTTTTTT; cdr3_aa: CASSFLNTGELFF
d_call: -; j_call: TRBJ2-2; cdr3_length: 13; clone_size: -; v_call: TRBV4-1; cdr3_nt: TGCGCCAGCAGAGCCGGGATCACCGGGGAGCTGTTTTTT; cdr3_aa: CASRAGITGELFF
d_call: -; j_call: TRBJ2-4; cdr3_length: 14; clone_size: -; v_call: TRBV6-1; cdr3_nt: TGTGCCAGCAGGCAGGGACACCTGAAAAACATTCAGTACTTC; cdr3_aa: CASRQGHLKNIQYF
d_call: TRBD1; j_call: TRBJ1-5; cdr3_length: 15; clone_size: -; v_call: TRBV4-1; cdr3_nt: TGCGCCAGCAGCCTATTACAGGGGGCAGGGCAGCCCCAGCATTTT; cdr3_aa: CASSLLQGAGQPQHF
d_call: -; j_call: TRBJ2-7; cdr3_length: 14; clone_size: -; v_call: TRBV4-3; cdr3_nt: TGCGCCAGCAGCCAACTGCGGGGAACCTACGAGCAGTACTTC; cdr3_aa: CASSQLRGTYEQYF
d_call: TRBD2; j_call: TRBJ2-3; cdr3_length: 15; clone_size: -; v_call: TRBV18; cdr3_nt: TGTGCCAGCTCACCACAAGCGGGGGGCACAGATACGCAGTATTTT; cdr3_aa: CASSPQAGGTDTQYF
d_call: -; j_call: TRBJ1-3; cdr3_length: 16; clone_size: few; v_call: TRBV4-1; cdr3_nt: TGCGCCAGCAGCCAATCGGAATTGGGCCCTGGAAACACCATATATTTT; cdr3_aa: CASSQSELGPGNTIYF
d_call: -; j_call: TRBJ1-3; cdr3_length: 14; clone_size: -; v_call: TRBV19; cdr3_nt: TGTGCCAGTAGTACACAGGCGTCGGGAAACACCATATATTTT; cdr3_aa: CASSTQASGNTIYF
d_call: TRBD2; j_call: TRBJ2-5; cdr3_length: 16; clone_size: once; v_call: TRBV7-2; cdr3_nt: TGTGCCAGCAGCTTAGGGATGTCTAGCGGCCAAGAGACCCAGTACTTC; cdr3_aa: CASSLGMSSGQETQYF
d_call: -; j_call: TRBJ2-7; cdr3_length: 13; clone_size: -; v_call: TRBV5-4; cdr3_nt: TGTGCCAGCAGCCCCCGGGGTTCCTACGAGCAGTACTTC; cdr3_aa: CASSPRGSYEQYF
d_call: TRBD1; j_call: TRBJ2-2; cdr3_length: 16; clone_size: -; v_call: TRBV10-3; cdr3_nt: TGTGCCATCAGTGAGTCCCCAGGGGGCCCTCCCGGGGAGCTGTTTTTT; cdr3_aa: CAISESPGGPPGELFF
d_call: TRBD2; j_call: TRBJ2-1; cdr3_length: 14; clone_size: -; v_call: TRBV29-1; cdr3_nt: TGCAGCGTTGGTGGACTAGCGGGGGTCAATGAGCAGTTCTTC; cdr3_aa: CSVGGLAGVNEQFF
d_call: -; j_call: TRBJ1-4; cdr3_length: 14; clone_size: -; v_call: TRBV5-6; cdr3_nt: TGTGCCAGCAGAACAGGGAGCACTAATGAAAAACTGTTTTTT; cdr3_aa: CASRTGSTNEKLFF
d_call: TRBD1; j_call: TRBJ2-4; cdr3_length: 15; clone_size: -; v_call: TRBV10-3; cdr3_nt: TGTGCCATCAGTGCCTACGACAGGGGGCTAGGCATTCAGTACTTC; cdr3_aa: CAISAYDRGLGIQYF
d_call: -; j_call: TRBJ2-3; cdr3_length: 17; clone_size: -; v_call: TRBV15; cdr3_nt: TGTGCCACCAGCAGAGATTTGGGCAGGCAGGGCCCAGATACGCAGTATTTT; cdr3_aa: CATSRDLGRQGPDTQYF
d_call: -; j_call: TRBJ1-4; cdr3_length: 14; clone_size: -; v_call: TRBV5-5; cdr3_nt: TGTGCCAGCAGCTACCCGACCGGGACAGAAAAACTGTTTTTT; cdr3_aa: CASSYPTGTEKLFF
d_call: TRBD1; j_call: TRBJ1-1; cdr3_length: 15; clone_size: -; v_call: TRBV7-8; cdr3_nt: TGTGCCAGCAGCTTAACGGACAGGGGGAACACTGAAGCTTTCTTT; cdr3_aa: CASSLTDRGNTEAFF
d_call: TRBD2; j_call: TRBJ2-7; cdr3_length: 15; clone_size: -; v_call: TRBV5-8; cdr3_nt: TGTGCCAGCAGCTTGGACCCTAGCGGAGCAACCACCCGTTTCTTC; cdr3_aa: CASSLDPSGATTRFF
d_call: TRBD1; j_call: TRBJ2-1; cdr3_length: 13; clone_size: -; v_call: TRBV18; cdr3_nt: TGTGCCAGCTCACGACAGGGGTACAATGAGCAGTTCTTC; cdr3_aa: CASSRQGYNEQFF
d_call: TRBD2; j_call: TRBJ2-7; cdr3_length: 14; clone_size: -; v_call: TRBV28; cdr3_nt: TGTGCCAGCAGAAGCGGGAGTCGGACCTACGAGCAGTACTTC; cdr3_aa: CASRSGSRTYEQYF
d_call: TRBD1; j_call: TRBJ2-1; cdr3_length: 14; clone_size: -; v_call: TRBV19; cdr3_nt: TGTGCCAGTAGCCACAGGGGCCCCTACAATGAGCAGTTCTTC; cdr3_aa: CASSHRGPYNEQFF
d_call: -; j_call: TRBJ1-1; cdr3_length: 13; clone_size: -; v_call: TRBV2; cdr3_nt: TGTGCCACCACAGGCCTCGGGTGGACTGAAGCTTTCTTT; cdr3_aa: CATTGLGWTEAFF
d_call: -; j_call: TRBJ2-1; cdr3_length: 13; clone_size: -; v_call: TRBV11-2; cdr3_nt: TGTGCCAGCAGCTCGGGCCCCGAGGGTGAGCAGTTCTTC; cdr3_aa: CASSSGPEGEQFF
d_call: -; j_call: TRBJ2-1; cdr3_length: 12; clone_size: -; v_call: TRBV6-5; cdr3_nt: TGTGCCGCAGGGGGGCTCGGCAATGAGCAGTTCTTC; cdr3_aa: CAAGGLGNEQFF
d_call: TRBD2; j_call: TRBJ2-1; cdr3_length: 14; clone_size: -; v_call: TRBV6-6; cdr3_nt: TGTGCCAGCACCCTCAAAGCGGGAGGCGGTGAGCAGTTCTTC; cdr3_aa: CASTLKAGGGEQFF
d_call: TRBD1; j_call: TRBJ2-5; cdr3_length: 14; clone_size: -; v_call: TRBV7-9; cdr3_nt: TGTGCCAGCAGCCTACAGGGGGCTGACGAGACCCAGTACTTC; cdr3_aa: CASSLQGADETQYF
d_call: TRBD2; j_call: TRBJ2-7; cdr3_length: 16; clone_size: -; v_call: TRBV28; cdr3_nt: TGTGCCAGCCGGAGAGTAGCGGGAGGGCCTCCCTACGAGCAGTACTTC; cdr3_aa: CASRRVAGGPPYEQYF
d_call: TRBD2; j_call: TRBJ2-1; cdr3_length: 18; clone_size: -; v_call: TRBV9; cdr3_nt: TGTGCCAGCAGCGTAGAGGGACTAGCGGGAGATTACTACAATGAGCAGTTCTTC; cdr3_aa: CASSVEGLAGDYYNEQFF
d_call: -; j_call: TRBJ1-3; cdr3_length: 16; clone_size: -; v_call: TRBV18; cdr3_nt: TGTGCCAGCTCACCAGGGACACCATACTCTGGAAACACCATATATTTT; cdr3_aa: CASSPGTPYSGNTIYF